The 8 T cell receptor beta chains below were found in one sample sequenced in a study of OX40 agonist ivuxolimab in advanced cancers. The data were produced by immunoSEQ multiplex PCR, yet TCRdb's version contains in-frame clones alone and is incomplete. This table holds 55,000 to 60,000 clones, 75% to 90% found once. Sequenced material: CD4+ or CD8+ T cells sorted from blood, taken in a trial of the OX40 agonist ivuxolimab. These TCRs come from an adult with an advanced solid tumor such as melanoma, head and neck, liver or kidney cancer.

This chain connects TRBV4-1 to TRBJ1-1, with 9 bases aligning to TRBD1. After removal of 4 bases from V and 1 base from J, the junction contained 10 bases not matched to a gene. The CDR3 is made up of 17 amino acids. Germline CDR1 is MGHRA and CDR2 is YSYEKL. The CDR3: CASSPRGQGESNTEAFF. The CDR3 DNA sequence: TGCGCCAGCAGCCCCCGGGGACAGGGAGAGTCGAACACTGAAGCTTTCTTT.

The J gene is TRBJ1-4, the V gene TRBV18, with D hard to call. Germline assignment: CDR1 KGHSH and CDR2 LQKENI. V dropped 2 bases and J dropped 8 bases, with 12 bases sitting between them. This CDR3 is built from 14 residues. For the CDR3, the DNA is TGTGCCAGCTCACCATCGGGGAATGGAGAAAAACTGTTTTTT. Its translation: CASSPSGNGEKLFF. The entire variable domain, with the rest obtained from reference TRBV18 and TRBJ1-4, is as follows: NAGVMQNPRHLVRRRGQEARLRCSPMKGHSHVYWYRQLPEEGLKFMVYLQKENIIDESGMPKERFSAEFPKEGPSILRIQQVVRGDSAAYFCASSPSGNGEKLFFGSGTQLSVL.

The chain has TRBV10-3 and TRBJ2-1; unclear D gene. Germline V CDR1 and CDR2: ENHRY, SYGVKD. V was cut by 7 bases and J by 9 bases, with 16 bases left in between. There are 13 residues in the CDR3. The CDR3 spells CAITGQEYSEQFF. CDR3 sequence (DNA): TGTGCCATCACCGGGCAGGAATATTCTGAGCAGTTCTTC.

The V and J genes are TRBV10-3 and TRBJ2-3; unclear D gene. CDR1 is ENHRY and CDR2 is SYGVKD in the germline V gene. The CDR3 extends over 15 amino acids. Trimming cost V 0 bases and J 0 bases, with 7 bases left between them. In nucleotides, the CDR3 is TGTGCCATCAGTGAGTCGTCGCCTAGCACAGATACGCAGTATTTT. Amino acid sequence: CAISESSPSTDTQYF.

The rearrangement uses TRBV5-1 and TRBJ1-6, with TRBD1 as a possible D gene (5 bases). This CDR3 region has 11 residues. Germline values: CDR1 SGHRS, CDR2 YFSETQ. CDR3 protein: CDRTRNSPLHF. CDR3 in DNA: TGCGACAGGACGAGGAACTCACCCCTCCACTTT.

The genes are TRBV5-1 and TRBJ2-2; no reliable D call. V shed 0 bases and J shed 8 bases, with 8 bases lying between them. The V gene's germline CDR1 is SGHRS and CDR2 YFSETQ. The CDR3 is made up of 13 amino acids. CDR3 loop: CASSLGDLGELFF. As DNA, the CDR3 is TGCGCCAGCAGCTTGGGTGACTTAGGGGAGCTGTTTTTT.

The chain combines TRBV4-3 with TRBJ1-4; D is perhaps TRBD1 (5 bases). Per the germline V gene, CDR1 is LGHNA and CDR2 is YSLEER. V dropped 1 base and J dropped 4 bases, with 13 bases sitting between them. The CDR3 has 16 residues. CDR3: CASSQARGGFNEKLFF. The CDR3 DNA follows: TGCGCCAGCAGCCAAGCGAGGGGCGGTTTTAATGAAAAACTGTTTTTT.

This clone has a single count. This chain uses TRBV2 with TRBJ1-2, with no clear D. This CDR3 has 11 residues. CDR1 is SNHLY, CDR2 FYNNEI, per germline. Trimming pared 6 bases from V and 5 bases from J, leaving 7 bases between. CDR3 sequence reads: CASRREYGYTF. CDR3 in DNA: TGTGCCAGCAGAAGGGAGTATGGCTACACCTTC.